This record looks at one TCR beta chain sequence and its context. The length of the CDR3 is 14 residues. In germline, CDR1 is SGHNT, CDR2 YYREEE (reference sequence). The V gene end was trimmed by 5 bases and the J gene end by 3 bases; junction bases not matched to a gene: 7. The record originates from a study of blood T cell repertoires in COVID-19. In the authors' methods: Amplified reference gene primers provided the basis for estimating nucleated cell counts. Sequencing used immunoSEQ multiplex PCR; TCRdb keeps in-frame clones, though not all of them. That table furnishes V, J and clone size, whereas the DNA furnished D and trimming. The sample has tens of thousands of clones, roughly 89% seen once.

The sample taken for sequencing was peripheral blood. The source is a man in his fifties or sixties with COVID-19, enrolled during active disease. The chain has TRBV5-4 and TRBJ2-5, with 7 bases aligning to TRBD2. CDR3 DNA sequence: TGTGCCAGCAGGCGGGACTACCTTGAAGAGACCCAGTACTTC. It encodes CASRRDYLEETQYF.